The rows below give T cell receptor beta chains drawn from one sample of a study of somatic mutations in cytotoxic T cells in rheumatoid arthritis. This table comes from immunoSEQ multiplex PCR, and its TCRdb copy is limited to in-frame clones, with some not included. The sample gives more than 12,000 clones, 65% to 80% of which show up once; 8.5% to 12% is in the top ten. Sequences were obtained from CD8+ T cells sorted from blood. These receptor sequences come from an adult with rheumatoid arthritis. Both conserved end residues are part of each CDR3.

v_call | cdr3_aa
TRBV5-1 | CASSLDSNYGYTF
TRBV19 | CASSPWSGSNQPQHF
TRBV19 | CASSMGQGLQGYTF
TRBV4-3 | CASSQHLNGGELFF
TRBV28 | CASSLHINYGYTF
TRBV4-1 | CASSHPPGTAYEQYF
TRBV19 | CASTGDTVYEQYF
TRBV27 | CASSLLGTEAFF
TRBV5-1 | CASSLSPSGGNEQFF
TRBV29-1 | CSVDLITEAFF
TRBV5-6 | CASSLIMGQGSEQYF
TRBV6-5 | CASSYAGGRETQYF
TRBV5-4 | CASSLGRGASYNEQFF
TRBV11-3 | CASSGSGNTIYF
TRBV2 | CASRDSSYNEQFF
TRBV5-1 | CASSFTESSTDTQYF
TRBV5-4 | CASSLDLSDSYEQYF
TRBV25-1 | CASSQPGSANVLTF
TRBV19 | CASSMTPGAEAFF
TRBV30 | CAWSVGTGGSPLHF